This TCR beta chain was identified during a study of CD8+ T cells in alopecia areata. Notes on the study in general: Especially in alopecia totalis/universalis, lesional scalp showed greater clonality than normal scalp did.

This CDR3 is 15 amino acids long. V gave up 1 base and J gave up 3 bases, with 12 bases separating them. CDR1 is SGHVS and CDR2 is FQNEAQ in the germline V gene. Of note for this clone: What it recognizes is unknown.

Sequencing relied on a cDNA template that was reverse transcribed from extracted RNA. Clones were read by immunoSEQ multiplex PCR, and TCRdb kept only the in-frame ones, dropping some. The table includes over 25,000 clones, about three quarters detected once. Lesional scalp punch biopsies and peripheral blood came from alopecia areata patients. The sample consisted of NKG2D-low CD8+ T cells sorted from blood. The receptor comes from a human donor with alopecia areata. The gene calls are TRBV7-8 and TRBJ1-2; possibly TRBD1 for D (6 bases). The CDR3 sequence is CASSLVYRVDYGYTF. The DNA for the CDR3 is TGTGCCAGCAGCTTAGTCTACAGGGTAGACTATGGCTACACCTTC.